This TCR beta chain was captured in a study of blood T cell repertoires in COVID-19. For the study at large: Samples taken during acute and convalescent COVID-19 were collected in the United States, Italy and Spain. The analysed material was cDNA or gDNA that came from T cells, B-cell-depleted T cells, or PBMCs.

Per the original data handling: Amplifying reference gene primers gave estimates of nucleated cell counts. Repertoires were generated with immunoSEQ multiplex PCR, while TCRdb's copy carries only in-frame clones and drops some. V and J calls and clone size are those listed in that table; D and trimming were worked out from the DNA. The data show some 150,000 clones, around four fifths seen once. The V gene's germline CDR1 is SGHVS and CDR2 FQNEAQ. The CDR3 is 16 residues long. The V gene lost 0 bases and the J gene lost 0 bases, with 12 bases spanning the gap. The sample comprised peripheral blood. The receptor comes from a woman in her thirties or forties with active or convalescent COVID-19. The chain combines TRBV7-8 with TRBJ2-7; D possibly corresponds to TRBD2 (7 bases). The CDR3, as DNA: TGTGCCAGCAGCTTAGCGCGGGGGCCAAACTCCTACGAGCAGTACTTC. It encodes CASSLARGPNSYEQYF.